A single sample is the source of the 22 T cell receptor beta chains below, sequenced in a study of regulatory dendritic cells for organ transplantation. Assay: immunoSEQ multiplex PCR; the TCRdb copy retains only in-frame clones and omits some. Of around 19,000 clones detected, approximately 85% appear once; the ten largest clones hold just under 0.7%. Sorted subsets were CFSE-labeled and cultured approximately 5 days with allogeneic dendritic cells. For these receptors, no antigen is known. The source material was naive CD4+ T cells from blood cultured with regulatory dendritic cells. This sample's subset: CD45RA+ naive T cells. Receptor source: a human donor in good health.

The J gene is TRBJ1-1, the V gene TRBV25-1; D call uncertain. Trimming removed 7 bases at V and 7 bases at J, with 7 bases between. This CDR3 spans 10 amino acids. Germline V gives CDR1 MGHDK, CDR2 SYGVNS. In nucleotides, the CDR3 is TGTGCCAGCAAGGTGTTTGAAGCTTTCTTT. It encodes CASKVFEAFF.

V and J are TRBV9 and TRBJ1-1; D may be TRBD1 (5 bases). The germline gives CDR1 SGDLS, CDR2 YYNGEE. With 2 bases removed from V and 1 base from J, the gap between germline ends came to 9 bases. The CDR3 is made up of 14 amino acids. CDR3 loop: CASSVLQENTEAFF. CDR3 sequence (DNA): TGTGCCAGCAGCGTCTTACAGGAGAACACTGAAGCTTTCTTT.

The V gene is TRBV7-3, the J gene TRBJ2-5, with D possibly being TRBD1 or TRBD2 (6 bases each). Trimming took off 4 bases at V and 2 bases at J, with 14 bases between the two ends. CDR1 and CDR2 from the germline V gene are SGHTA and FQGTGA. CDR3 length equals 15 residues. Here the CDR3 reads CASSSGQGRQETQYF. Here the CDR3 DNA reads TGTGCCAGCAGCTCGGGGCAGGGGAGGCAAGAGACCCAGTACTTC. The entire variable domain, with the rest obtained from reference TRBV7-3 and TRBJ2-5, is as follows: GAGVSQTPSNKVTEKGKYVELRCDPISGHTALYWYRQSLGQGPEFLIYFQGTGAADDSGLPNDRFFAVRPEGSVSTLKIQRTERGDSAVYLCASSSGQGRQETQYFGPGTRLLVL.

The rearrangement joins TRBV6-6 to TRBJ2-7, with 7 nucleotides matching TRBD2. The V gene end was trimmed by 6 bases and the J gene end by 3 bases; junction bases not matched to a gene: 11. Germline V gene data show CDR1 as MNHNY and CDR2 as SVGAGI (reference sequence). The CDR3 is made up of 15 amino acids. CDR3 in amino acids: CASRVPGGEGYEQYF. CDR3 DNA: TGTGCCAGCAGGGTTCCTGGGGGGGAGGGCTACGAGCAGTACTTC.

The chain links TRBV7-3 to TRBJ2-3, with 12 bases that match TRBD2. V shed 3 bases, J shed 6 bases, and the junction held 7 bases outside the gene matches. CDR3 length: 16 amino acids. CDR1 and CDR2 (germline): SGHTA, FQGTGA. This CDR3 is CASSLASGGAVDTQYF. The CDR3 DNA sequence: TGTGCCAGCAGCTTGGCTAGCGGGGGGGCTGTGGATACGCAGTATTTT.

The chain links TRBV18 to TRBJ1-2, with unresolved D. V lost 0 bases and J 2 bases, leaving 10 bases between the germline ends. This CDR3 has 15 residues. Germline loops: CDR1 KGHSH, CDR2 LQKENI. For the CDR3, the DNA is TGTGCCAGCTCACCACCGTGGGTCGGGAACTATGGCTACACCTTC. The encoded protein is CASSPPWVGNYGYTF. Complete variable domain (other parts from reference TRBV18 and TRBJ1-2): NAGVMQNPRHLVRRRGQEARLRCSPMKGHSHVYWYRQLPEEGLKFMVYLQKENIIDESGMPKERFSAEFPKEGPSILRIQQVVRGDSAAYFCASSPPWVGNYGYTFGSGTRLTVV.

The chain employs TRBV28 and TRBJ2-6; TRBD1 aligns across 9 bases. This CDR3 has 19 amino acids. The V gene end was trimmed by 2 bases and the J gene end by 0 bases; junction bases not matched to a gene: 8. In germline, CDR1 is MDHEN, CDR2 SYDVKM. The CDR3 reads CASSLVRTGEASGANVLTF. CDR3 coding DNA: TGTGCCAGCAGTTTAGTTCGGACAGGGGAAGCCTCTGGGGCCAACGTCCTGACTTTC.

This rearrangement joins TRBV29-1 to TRBJ1-1, with 8 positions matching TRBD1. The CDR3 has 14 amino acids. Looked up from germline, CDR1 is SQVTM and CDR2 is ANQGSEA. V trimming: 3 bases; J trimming: 1 base; junction bases outside the gene matches: 4. CDR3 in amino acids: CSVDRDRKNTEAFF. The CDR3 DNA reads as TGCAGCGTTGACCGGGACAGGAAGAACACTGAAGCTTTCTTT.

By proportion, this clone is medium-sized. The chain has TRBV7-9 and TRBJ1-2; D remains unclear. Germline CDR1 reads SEHNR; CDR2 reads FQNEAQ (reference sequence). This CDR3 comprises 14 residues. V lost 6 bases and J lost 8, with 19 bases in between. The CDR3 DNA follows: TGTGCCAGCAGGGGAACTGCTTATAGTTTCGGCTACACCTTC. As protein: CASRGTAYSFGYTF. The full variable domain, with the rest looked up from reference TRBV7-9 and TRBJ1-2, is DTGVSQNPRHKITKRGQNVTFRCDPISEHNRLYWYRQTLGQGPEFLTYFQNEAQLEKSRLLSDRFSAERPKGSFSTLEIQRTEQGDSAMYLCASRGTAYSFGYTFGSGTRLTVV.

The J gene is TRBJ1-1, the V gene TRBV10-1, with 8 nucleotides matching TRBD1. This CDR3 contains 16 residues. With 5 bases clipped from V and 6 bases from J, the junction kept 14 bases outside the gene matches. The V gene's germline CDR1 is WNHNN and CDR2 SYGVQD (reference sequence). DNA for the CDR3: TGCGCCAGCAGTCGTCGGAGACAGGGGAAATTAGCTGAAGCTTTCTTT. Protein product: CASSRRRQGKLAEAFF.

V gene TRBV6-5 combines with J gene TRBJ1-2, with D unresolved. This CDR3 region has 14 residues. Germline V gene data show CDR1 as MNHEY and CDR2 as SVGAGI. The ends were cut back, 0 bases at V and 4 bases at J, with 9 bases in the middle. CDR3 nucleotides: TGTGCCAGCAGTTACTCGACGACGGTCTATGGCTACACCTTC. Translated, it gives CASSYSTTVYGYTF.

The chain joins TRBV30 to TRBJ1-1; maybe TRBD1 (5 bases). The germline CDR1 and CDR2 sequences are GTSNPN and SVGIG (reference sequence). CDR3 length equals 14 residues. The ends were cut back, 2 bases at V and 0 bases at J, with 10 bases in the middle. CDR3 bases: TGTGCCTGGAGTCGGGACCGAGTGAACACTGAAGCTTTCTTT. Translation gives CAWSRDRVNTEAFF.

The chain employs TRBV19 and TRBJ1-2; D is possibly TRBD1 (5 bases). The germline V and J ends were trimmed by 0 bases and 0 bases, with 8 bases remaining between them. The CDR3 length is 15 residues. Germline CDR1 reads LNHDA; CDR2 reads SQIVND (reference sequence). The CDR3 reads CASSIEGRANYGYTF. The DNA of the CDR3 is TGTGCCAGTAGTATAGAGGGCAGGGCTAACTATGGCTACACCTTC.

The chain couples TRBV2 to TRBJ1-5, with a tentative D call TRBD1 (5 bases). Trimming took 3 bases from V and 0 from J, leaving 9 bases between them. The germline V gene encodes CDR1 SNHLY and CDR2 FYNNEI. This CDR3 has 15 amino acids. The CDR3 DNA follows: TGTGCCAGCAGTGATGTGGGGCTTAGCAATCAGCCCCAGCATTTT. Translating gives CASSDVGLSNQPQHF.

V gene TRBV7-9 combines with J gene TRBJ2-7; 14 nucleotides line up with TRBD2. The J segment lost 2 bases and the V segment lost 3 bases, leaving 6 bases of the junction unmatched. This CDR3 spans 17 amino acids. CDR1 is SEHNR and CDR2 is FQNEAQ in the germline V gene (reference sequence). The CDR3, as DNA: TGTGCCAGCAGCTTCGTGGGGACTAGCGGGGGCCCCTACGAGCAGTACTTC. Encoded protein: CASSFVGTSGGPYEQYF.

Concerning this clone: Because the CDR3 is missing its conserved closing phenylalanine or tryptophan, this is likely a read error. The DNA is left out, because the CDR3 cannot be placed on it with certainty; the CDR3 is given as TCRdb lists it. J is TRBJ2-6 and V is TRBV5-1; TRBD2 is the table's D call, not checked against the DNA. The CDR3 spans 18 amino acids, including both terminal residues. CDR1 and CDR2 from the germline V gene are SGHRS and YFSETQ. This CDR3 is CASISNRREASFFSGSHG.

V gene TRBV5-3 combines with J gene TRBJ2-7, with TRBD1 identical over 8 bases. TRBV5-3 is an ORF, and what it does is uncertain. The junction had 7 bases not matched to a gene; V was cut back by 1 base and J by 7 bases. This CDR3 region has 14 residues. The CDR3 coding sequence is TGTGCCAGAAGCTTGATGGGCAGGGGGCTTGAGCAGTACTTC. It translates to CARSLMGRGLEQYF.

This clone has only one observation. The CDR3 loop reads CASTYSSRQPQHF. CDR3 nucleotide sequence: TGTGCCAGCACCTACAGTTCTCGCCAGCCCCAGCATTTT. This chain joins TRBV28 and TRBJ1-5; no clear D gene. From germline, CDR1 is MDHEN and CDR2 SYDVKM. The CDR3 sequence is 13 residues long. With 7 bases removed from V and 7 bases from J, the gap between germline ends came to 14 bases.

The rearrangement joins TRBV7-6 to TRBJ2-5; 9 bases line up with TRBD2. Germline lookup yields CDR1 SGHVS and CDR2 FNYEAQ. The CDR3 extends over 17 amino acids. V lost 1 base and J lost 6; bases outside the gene matches: 12. The CDR3 DNA reads TGTGCCAGCAGCTTAGATCTAGCGGGACTAGTACTGAAGACCCAGTACTTC. Its translation: CASSLDLAGLVLKTQYF.

This sequence joins TRBV11-2 and TRBJ2-6; 8 bases agree with TRBD1. After removal of 4 bases from V and 2 bases from J, the junction contained 7 bases not matched to a gene. The germline V gene has CDR1 SGHAT and CDR2 FQNNGV. The CDR3 runs 17 residues. The CDR3 spells CASSWGQVLAGANVLTF. The CDR3 nucleotides read TGTGCCAGCAGCTGGGGACAGGTCTTAGCTGGGGCCAACGTCCTGACTTTC.

The chain carries TRBV30 and TRBJ1-1; TRBD1 matches 7 bases. The CDR3 has 14 amino acids. CDR1 and CDR2 (germline): GTSNPN, SVGIG (reference sequence). V dropped 3 bases and J dropped 1; count of bases not matched to a gene: 5. In DNA form, the CDR3 reads TGTGCCTGGAGGTGGGGACAGCCGAACACTGAAGCTTTCTTT. The encoded protein is CAWRWGQPNTEAFF.

The V call is TRBV20-1, the J call TRBJ2-3, with a tentative D call TRBD1 (5 bases). Trimming cost V 8 bases and J 4 bases, with 10 bases left between them. The CDR3 contains 11 residues. CDR1 DFQATT and CDR2 SNEGSKA come from the germline V gene (reference sequence). CDR3 in DNA: TGCAGTCGGGTGACAGCAGATACGCAGTATTTT. Translating it yields CSRVTADTQYF.